Listed below are T cell receptor beta chains from one sample, sequenced in a study of blood T cell repertoires in COVID-19. TCRdb's table, derived via immunoSEQ multiplex PCR, lists solely in-frame clones and lacks some. Seen here are over 250,000 clones, around 86% observed once, and the top ten hold over 2.5%. Sequencing was performed on PBMCs or T cells enriched from blood (not recorded which). The receptor source for this set is a woman in her late teens or twenties who had recovered from COVID-19. The CDR3 runs from the conserved cysteine through the conserved F or W. D genes are given only for firm matches. Some rows mark clone size as missing; the rest say once, few, many or name a class of expanded clone.

J gene: TRBJ2-4
V gene: TRBV5-1
clone size: few
D gene: NA
CDR3 protein: CASSLGFEDIQYF
CDR3 DNA: TGCGCCAGCAGCCTTGGGTTCGAGGACATTCAGTACTTC

J gene: TRBJ2-5
V gene: TRBV4-1
clone size: NA
D gene: TRBD2
CDR3 protein: CASSQDPWEGRGETQYF
CDR3 DNA: TGCGCCAGCAGCCAAGATCCGTGGGAGGGCCGAGGAGAGACCCAGTACTTC

J gene: TRBJ2-1
V gene: TRBV30
clone size: NA
D gene: TRBD2
CDR3 protein: CAWRVAGSYNEQFF
CDR3 DNA: TGTGCCTGGAGGGTAGCGGGGTCATACAATGAGCAGTTCTTC

J gene: TRBJ1-5
V gene: TRBV18
clone size: NA
D gene: NA
CDR3 protein: CASSPTGSVDQPQHF
CDR3 DNA: TGTGCCAGCTCCCCTACGGGATCTGTCGATCAGCCCCAGCATTTT

J gene: TRBJ2-6
V gene: TRBV7-9
clone size: NA
D gene: NA
CDR3 protein: CASSSGSWGANVLTF
CDR3 DNA: TGTGCCAGCAGCTCGGGGTCGTGGGGGGCCAACGTCCTGACTTTC

J gene: TRBJ2-7
V gene: TRBV5-1
clone size: once
D gene: NA
CDR3 protein: CASSLAERAYEQYF
CDR3 DNA: TGCGCCAGCAGCTTAGCGGAGCGGGCCTACGAGCAGTACTTC

J gene: TRBJ1-1
V gene: TRBV29-1
clone size: NA
D gene: NA
CDR3 protein: CSVEDSPVNTEAFF
CDR3 DNA: TGCAGCGTTGAAGATTCCCCAGTGAACACTGAAGCTTTCTTT

J gene: TRBJ2-3
V gene: TRBV14
clone size: NA
D gene: NA
CDR3 protein: CASSQDKGFWTDTQYF
CDR3 DNA: TGTGCCAGCAGCCAAGATAAGGGGTTTTGGACAGATACGCAGTATTTT

J gene: TRBJ2-7
V gene: TRBV10-3
clone size: once
D gene: TRBD2
CDR3 protein: CAISAWAASGTPYEQYF
CDR3 DNA: TGTGCCATCAGTGCCTGGGCGGCTAGCGGGACTCCCTACGAGCAGTACTTC

J gene: TRBJ2-7
V gene: TRBV5-5
clone size: NA
D gene: TRBD2
CDR3 protein: CASSTGPNGRSYEQYF
CDR3 DNA: TGTGCCAGCAGCACCGGACCTAACGGGAGGTCCTACGAGCAGTACTTC

J gene: TRBJ2-7
V gene: TRBV7-9
clone size: NA
D gene: NA
CDR3 protein: CATQAQTTRQSNSEQYF
CDR3 DNA: TGTGCCACCCAGGCTCAAACCACCCGTCAGTCGAACTCTGAGCAGTACTTC

J gene: TRBJ1-2
V gene: TRBV9
clone size: once
D gene: TRBD1
CDR3 protein: CASSVGDRPYGYTF
CDR3 DNA: TGTGCCAGCAGCGTAGGGGACAGGCCCTATGGCTACACCTTC

J gene: TRBJ1-6
V gene: TRBV7-2
clone size: NA
D gene: TRBD1
CDR3 protein: CASSIVGQTNSPLHF
CDR3 DNA: TGTGCCAGCAGTATAGTGGGACAGACCAATTCACCCCTCCACTTT

J gene: TRBJ1-1
V gene: TRBV10-3
clone size: NA
D gene: NA
CDR3 protein: CAISGREDTEAFF
CDR3 DNA: TGTGCCATCAGTGGGCGGGAAGATACTGAAGCTTTCTTT

J gene: TRBJ1-5
V gene: TRBV6-2/TRBV6-3
clone size: NA
D gene: TRBD1
CDR3 protein: CASSYMGTANQPQHF
CDR3 DNA: TGTGCCAGCAGTTATATGGGGACAGCCAATCAGCCCCAGCATTTT

J gene: TRBJ2-1
V gene: TRBV18
clone size: NA
D gene: TRBD1
CDR3 protein: CASSPRQGQGEQFF
CDR3 DNA: TGTGCCAGCTCACCCCGACAGGGTCAGGGAGAGCAGTTCTTC

J gene: TRBJ1-2
V gene: TRBV3-1/TRBV3-2
clone size: NA
D gene: NA
CDR3 protein: CASSQDSSLQGIGGYTF
CDR3 DNA: TGTGCCAGCAGCCAAGACAGCTCCCTACAGGGAATTGGTGGCTACACCTTC

J gene: TRBJ2-1
V gene: TRBV10-2
clone size: NA
D gene: TRBD2
CDR3 protein: CASGLGGGARNEQFF
CDR3 DNA: TGCGCCAGCGGGTTGGGCGGGGGGGCCCGGAATGAGCAGTTCTTC

J gene: TRBJ1-2
V gene: TRBV5-1
clone size: NA
D gene: NA
CDR3 protein: CASSLAVANYGYTF
CDR3 DNA: TGCGCCAGCAGCTTGGCCGTCGCTAACTATGGCTACACCTTC

J gene: TRBJ2-7
V gene: TRBV6-5
clone size: NA
D gene: TRBD2
CDR3 protein: CASSLAVPYEQYF
CDR3 DNA: TGTGCCAGCAGTCTAGCGGTACCCTACGAGCAGTACTTC

J gene: TRBJ2-7
V gene: TRBV6-5
clone size: NA
D gene: NA
CDR3 protein: CASQGGTSAYEQYF
CDR3 DNA: TGTGCCAGTCAAGGGGGAACATCTGCCTACGAGCAGTACTTC

J gene: TRBJ2-7
V gene: TRBV13
clone size: NA
D gene: TRBD1
CDR3 protein: CASSHGQGFSYEQYF
CDR3 DNA: TGTGCCAGCAGCCACGGACAGGGGTTCTCGTACGAGCAGTACTTC

J gene: TRBJ1-6
V gene: TRBV4-3
clone size: NA
D gene: NA
CDR3 protein: CASSLRQTPNSPLHF
CDR3 DNA: TGCGCCAGCAGTCTTCGACAGACTCCCAATTCACCCCTCCACTTT

J gene: TRBJ1-2
V gene: TRBV7-9
clone size: NA
D gene: NA
CDR3 protein: CASSLGGTGGYTF
CDR3 DNA: TGTGCCAGCAGCTTAGGCGGGACCGGAGGCTACACCTTC

J gene: TRBJ1-5
V gene: TRBV4-3
clone size: NA
D gene: NA
CDR3 protein: CASSQDHGDEEPQHF
CDR3 DNA: TGCGCCAGCAGCCAGGATCATGGTGATGAGGAGCCCCAGCATTTT

J gene: TRBJ2-1
V gene: TRBV5-1
clone size: NA
D gene: TRBD2
CDR3 protein: CASSSRLAGGLNEQFF
CDR3 DNA: TGCGCCAGCAGCTCGCGACTAGCGGGGGGGCTCAATGAGCAGTTCTTC

J gene: TRBJ2-1
V gene: TRBV19
clone size: NA
D gene: NA
CDR3 protein: CASGHNNEQFF
CDR3 DNA: TGTGCCAGTGGCCACAACAATGAGCAGTTCTTC

J gene: TRBJ2-7
V gene: TRBV7-9
clone size: once
D gene: TRBD2
CDR3 protein: CASSHSGTSGGDYYEQYF
CDR3 DNA: TGTGCCAGCAGCCATAGTGGGACTAGCGGGGGGGATTACTACGAGCAGTACTTC

J gene: TRBJ2-1
V gene: TRBV7-3
clone size: NA
D gene: NA
CDR3 protein: CASSLDSNYNEQFF
CDR3 DNA: TGTGCCAGCAGCCTAGACAGCAATTACAATGAGCAGTTCTTC

J gene: TRBJ2-5
V gene: TRBV3-1/TRBV3-2
clone size: NA
D gene: NA
CDR3 protein: CASSQGQEIETQYF
CDR3 DNA: TGTGCCAGCAGCCAAGGACAGGAGATAGAGACCCAGTACTTC

J gene: TRBJ2-7
V gene: TRBV28
clone size: NA
D gene: TRBD2
CDR3 protein: CASSLAGTSGTSYEQYF
CDR3 DNA: TGTGCCAGCAGTTTGGCCGGGACTAGCGGGACGTCCTACGAGCAGTACTTC

J gene: TRBJ1-6
V gene: TRBV28
clone size: NA
D gene: NA
CDR3 protein: CASSRPGNSPLHF
CDR3 DNA: TGTGCCAGCAGTCGTCCAGGGAATTCACCCCTCCACTTT

J gene: TRBJ2-3
V gene: TRBV5-1
clone size: NA
D gene: NA
CDR3 protein: CASGGTRDTQYF
CDR3 DNA: TGCGCCAGCGGCGGGACGCGAGATACGCAGTATTTT

J gene: TRBJ2-3
V gene: TRBV5-6
clone size: once
D gene: TRBD1
CDR3 protein: CASLPGGIWPPTDTQYF
CDR3 DNA: TGTGCCAGCCTGCCAGGGGGAATATGGCCCCCCACAGATACGCAGTATTTT

J gene: TRBJ2-7
V gene: TRBV9
clone size: NA
D gene: NA
CDR3 protein: CASSVEGWSGEQYF
CDR3 DNA: TGTGCCAGCAGCGTAGAAGGTTGGTCGGGCGAGCAGTACTTC

J gene: TRBJ2-7
V gene: TRBV2
clone size: NA
D gene: TRBD1
CDR3 protein: CASRGDRGSDYEQYF
CDR3 DNA: TGTGCCAGCAGGGGAGACAGGGGATCTGATTACGAGCAGTACTTC

J gene: TRBJ2-7
V gene: TRBV18
clone size: NA
D gene: TRBD1
CDR3 protein: CASSRQGANYEQYF
CDR3 DNA: TGTGCCAGCTCACGACAGGGGGCGAACTACGAGCAGTACTTC

J gene: TRBJ1-6
V gene: TRBV5-4
clone size: NA
D gene: NA
CDR3 protein: CASSPGTKNSPLHF
CDR3 DNA: TGTGCCAGCAGCCCCGGGACAAAGAATTCACCCCTCCACTTT

J gene: TRBJ2-5
V gene: TRBV30
clone size: NA
D gene: TRBD2
CDR3 protein: CAWSGPAGVVETQYF
CDR3 DNA: TGTGCCTGGAGTGGCCCAGCGGGAGTAGTGGAGACCCAGTACTTC

J gene: TRBJ2-4
V gene: TRBV7-7
clone size: few
D gene: TRBD1
CDR3 protein: CASSFLGTEVVTAKNIQYF
CDR3 DNA: TGTGCCAGCAGCTTCCTCGGGACAGAGGTCGTTACCGCCAAAAACATTCAGTACTTC

J gene: TRBJ2-5
V gene: TRBV6-6
clone size: NA
D gene: TRBD2
CDR3 protein: CASSSTRRLAGGSFWSIQETQYF
CDR3 DNA: TGTGCCAGCAGCTCGACTCGCCGACTAGCGGGGGGATCGTTCTGGTCAATCCAAGAGACCCAGTACTTC

J gene: TRBJ1-2
V gene: TRBV11-2
clone size: NA
D gene: TRBD1
CDR3 protein: CASSLDTGGYGYTF
CDR3 DNA: TGTGCCAGCAGCTTAGATACAGGGGGCTATGGCTACACCTTC

J gene: TRBJ2-7
V gene: TRBV3-1/TRBV3-2
clone size: few
D gene: TRBD1
CDR3 protein: CASSQEGDREAYEQYF
CDR3 DNA: TGTGCCAGCAGCCAAGAAGGGGACAGGGAAGCCTACGAGCAGTACTTC

J gene: TRBJ2-1
V gene: TRBV27
clone size: NA
D gene: NA
CDR3 protein: CASSLRRGSDVEQFF
CDR3 DNA: TGTGCCAGCAGTTTACGTCGAGGGTCTGACGTTGAGCAGTTCTTC

J gene: TRBJ1-3
V gene: TRBV12-5
clone size: NA
D gene: TRBD1
CDR3 protein: CASVVPEGASGNTIYF
CDR3 DNA: TGTGCTAGTGTAGTCCCAGAGGGGGCCTCTGGAAACACCATATATTTT

J gene: TRBJ2-1
V gene: TRBV11-3
clone size: NA
D gene: NA
CDR3 protein: CASSLGFHREYNEQFF
CDR3 DNA: TGTGCCAGCAGCTTAGGATTCCACAGAGAATACAATGAGCAGTTCTTC

J gene: TRBJ2-7
V gene: TRBV6-2/TRBV6-3
clone size: NA
D gene: NA
CDR3 protein: CASSPSYEQYF
CDR3 DNA: TGTGCCAGCAGTCCATCCTACGAGCAGTACTTC

J gene: TRBJ1-4
V gene: TRBV4-3
clone size: NA
D gene: NA
CDR3 protein: CASSQAHLNEKLFF
CDR3 DNA: TGCGCCAGCAGCCAAGCACACCTTAATGAAAAACTGTTTTTT

J gene: TRBJ1-2
V gene: TRBV11-2
clone size: NA
D gene: TRBD1
CDR3 protein: CASSLDWDSYRYGYTF
CDR3 DNA: TGTGCCAGCAGCTTAGATTGGGACAGTTACCGTTATGGCTACACCTTC

J gene: TRBJ2-4
V gene: TRBV13
clone size: NA
D gene: TRBD1
CDR3 protein: CASSPQGVKNIQYF
CDR3 DNA: TGTGCCAGCAGCCCCCAGGGGGTCAAAAACATTCAGTACTTC

J gene: TRBJ2-3
V gene: TRBV5-4
clone size: NA
D gene: TRBD1
CDR3 protein: CASESRTGRTDTQYF
CDR3 DNA: TGTGCCAGCGAGTCTCGGACAGGGAGAACAGATACGCAGTATTTT

J gene: TRBJ1-4
V gene: TRBV28
clone size: NA
D gene: TRBD1
CDR3 protein: CASSPDREPATNEKLFF
CDR3 DNA: TGTGCCAGCAGTCCCGACAGGGAACCAGCAACTAATGAAAAACTGTTTTTT

J gene: TRBJ1-2
V gene: TRBV6-6
clone size: NA
D gene: TRBD1
CDR3 protein: CASSYSTGVYGYTF
CDR3 DNA: TGTGCCAGCAGTTACTCGACAGGGGTCTATGGCTACACCTTC

J gene: TRBJ1-2
V gene: TRBV30
clone size: NA
D gene: NA
CDR3 protein: CAWNGQTNYGYTF
CDR3 DNA: TGTGCCTGGAATGGACAGACTAACTATGGCTACACCTTC